Presented here are 24 T cell receptor beta chains from one specimen sequenced in a study of T cell responses to AZD1222 COVID-19 vaccine. Clones were read by immunoSEQ multiplex PCR, and TCRdb kept only the in-frame ones, dropping some. The sample shows some 150,000 clones, approximately 88% of them seen only once. The source was peripheral blood, collected on day 0 of AZD1222 vaccination. These receptors originate from an adult in good health.

DNA of the CDR3: TGTGCCAGCAGCCTAACGGCTAGCGGGGGGACTAGCACAGATACGCAGTATTTT. This encodes CASSLTASGGTSTDTQYF. This chain connects TRBV7-9 to TRBJ2-3; 11 bases line up with TRBD2. CDR1 and CDR2 from the germline V gene are SEHNR and FQNEAQ (reference sequence). CDR3 length: 18 residues. J lost 0 bases, V lost 5 bases, and 10 bases had no gene match.

The chain employs TRBV2 and TRBJ2-5; 9 nucleotides line up with TRBD2. This CDR3 region has 14 residues. V shed 7 bases and J 5 bases; nucleotides not matched to a gene: 8. Germline V CDR1 and CDR2: SNHLY, FYNNEI. The CDR3 nucleotides read TGTGCCAGCATCCTGGAGCGGGGGGACGAGACCCAGTACTTC. This codes for CASILERGDETQYF.

The chain carries TRBV5-6 and TRBJ2-2, with 9 bases lining up with TRBD1. This CDR3 has 15 amino acids. J was trimmed by 8 bases and V by 0 bases; bases with no gene match: 5. Germline lookup yields CDR1 SGHDT and CDR2 YYEEEE. The CDR3 nucleotides are TGTGCCAGCAGCTTGGCGGGACAGGGAATAGGGGAGCTGTTTTTT. Amino acids: CASSLAGQGIGELFF.

This rearrangement joins TRBV12-3 or TRBV12-4 to TRBJ1-6, with a tentative D call TRBD1 (5 bases). CDR3 length: 12 residues. This CDR3 is CASSGGGSPLHF. The CDR3 nucleotides are TGTGCGAGCTCGGGGGGGGGATCACCCCTCCACTTT.

The genes are TRBV7-9 and TRBJ1-2; D is unclear. The CDR3 runs 16 residues. Germline loops: CDR1 SEHNR, CDR2 FQNEAQ (reference sequence). Between the trimmed V and J ends, which lost 3 bases and 0 bases, there was a span of 14 bases. The CDR3: CASSLWREPTNYGYTF. CDR3 DNA sequence: TGTGCCAGCAGCTTGTGGAGAGAACCTACTAACTATGGCTACACCTTC.

The rearrangement links TRBV12-3 or TRBV12-4 to TRBJ2-1; tentatively, D is TRBD1 (6 bases). The CDR3 spans 13 residues. V lost 10 bases to trimming and J lost 5 bases, with 15 bases between them. The CDR3 nucleotides read TGTGCCACCCGACAGGAAGGGCACAATGAGCAGTTCTTC. It yields the protein CATRQEGHNEQFF.

This chain uses TRBV27 with TRBJ1-5, with D possibly TRBD1 on 5 matching bases. Trimming shortened V by 0 bases and J by 9 bases, and 15 bases separated the two germline ends. The CDR3 sequence is 15 residues long. CDR1 is MNHEY, CDR2 SMNVEV, per germline (reference sequence). The DNA for the CDR3 is TGTGCCAGCAGTTTATCGGGGCAGCAAGGATCGCCCCAGCATTTT. It codes for CASSLSGQQGSPQHF.

The chain is built from TRBV7-9 and TRBJ1-6; maybe TRBD1 (5 bases). CDR1 is SEHNR, CDR2 FQNEAQ, per germline (reference sequence). Trimming took 2 bases from V and 8 from J, leaving 13 bases between them. This CDR3 region has 15 residues. This chain's CDR3 is CASSLTQVGDSPLHF. The CDR3 DNA reads TGTGCCAGCAGCTTAACCCAGGTAGGGGATTCACCCCTCCACTTT.

CDR3 protein: CAISESDREFGYTF. The CDR3 nucleotides are TGTGCCATCAGTGAGTCGGACAGGGAGTTTGGCTACACCTTC. This sequence joins TRBV10-3 and TRBJ1-2; TRBD1 matches at 8 bases. With 0 bases clipped from V and 7 bases from J, the junction kept 4 bases outside the gene matches. Germline lookup yields CDR1 ENHRY and CDR2 SYGVKD. The CDR3 is 14 residues long.

The rearrangement links TRBV4-2 to TRBJ2-6, with D perhaps matching TRBD1 (5 bases). Trimming took 0 bases from V and 2 from J, leaving 11 bases between them. This CDR3 has 17 amino acids. Germline CDR1 and CDR2: LGHNA and YNFKEQ. The DNA for the CDR3 is TGTGCCAGCAGCCAAGATAGGGCAGGGACTGGGGCCAACGTCCTGACTTTC. This sequence encodes CASSQDRAGTGANVLTF.

The rearrangement uses TRBV20-1 and TRBJ1-6; no definite D call. V was shortened by 3 bases and J by 0 bases, with 12 bases between the two germline ends. The CDR3 extends over 16 amino acids. The germline V gene has CDR1 DFQATT and CDR2 SNEGSKA (reference sequence). As DNA, the CDR3 is TGCAGTGCTAGTGGTCGGGGAAGCTCCTATAATTCACCCCTCCACTTT. Translated: CSASGRGSSYNSPLHF.

The chain employs TRBV4-2 and TRBJ1-3; 7 bases fit TRBD1. The CDR3 totals 16 residues. Germline-derived CDR1 and CDR2 are LGHNA and YNFKEQ. J lost 4 bases, V lost 2 bases, and 8 bases had no gene match. This chain's CDR3 is CASSQTRTGFGNTIYF. For the CDR3, the DNA is TGTGCCAGCAGCCAAACCCGGACAGGTTTCGGAAACACCATATATTTT.

This sequence joins TRBV2 and TRBJ1-1; 9 bases match TRBD1. This CDR3 has 13 residues. V shed 7 bases, J shed 11 bases, and the junction held 11 bases outside the gene matches. Germline-derived CDR1 and CDR2 are SNHLY and FYNNEI. CDR3 sequence: CASTEGGTGKAFF. CDR3 in DNA: TGTGCCAGCACCGAGGGGGGGACAGGGAAGGCTTTCTTT.

The rearrangement joins TRBV5-1 to TRBJ2-3; 7 bases line up with TRBD2. V was pared by 0 bases and J by 0 bases, with 10 bases of the junction left unmatched. Germline V CDR1 and CDR2: SGHRS, YFSETQ. The CDR3 spans 18 residues. The chain's CDR3 is CASSLARLAEESTDTQYF. CDR3 sequence (DNA): TGCGCCAGCAGCTTGGCCAGGCTAGCGGAGGAGAGCACAGATACGCAGTATTTT.

This sequence joins TRBV19 and TRBJ2-5, with TRBD2 matching 7 bases. The CDR3 totals 12 residues. The trim removed 3 bases at V and 7 bases at J, leaving 2 bases unmatched. Germline lookup yields CDR1 LNHDA and CDR2 SQIVND (reference sequence). CDR3: CASSIWEGTQYF. In DNA form, the CDR3 reads TGTGCCAGTAGTATTTGGGAGGGGACCCAGTACTTC.

V and J are TRBV3-1 (or the pseudogene TRBV3-2) and TRBJ1-2, with D perhaps matching TRBD1 (6 bases). The CDR3 length is 15 residues. V was cut by 4 bases and J by 2 bases, with 14 bases left in between. The germline gives CDR1 LGHDT, CDR2 YNNKEL (reference sequence). CDR3 bases: TGTGCCAGCAGCCGTGGCAGGGGCTTCAACTATGGCTACACCTTC. Protein product: CASSRGRGFNYGYTF.

CDR3 DNA sequence: TGTGCCAGCAGTCCACAGGGGTCTGGGGCCAACGTCCTGACTTTC. Translation: CASSPQGSGANVLTF. V and J are TRBV6-5 and TRBJ2-6, with TRBD1 identical over 7 bases. CDR1 is MNHEY, CDR2 SVGAGI, per germline. The CDR3 is 15 residues long. Germline trimming cut 5 bases from V and 1 base from J; bases unmatched to any gene: 2.

Worth noting for this clone: The same CDR3 can be traced to other DNA sequences in this sample. The V and J genes are TRBV6-5 and TRBJ1-1; D gene ambiguous. The V gene's germline CDR1 is MNHEY and CDR2 SVGAGI. This CDR3 is built from 11 residues. The V gene lost 5 bases and the J gene lost 4 bases, with 5 bases spanning the gap. CDR3 loop: CASSRGTEAFF. The CDR3 DNA reads TGTGCCAGCAGTCGCGGCACTGAAGCTTTCTTT.

V and J are TRBV6-5 and TRBJ1-2; 9 bases agree with TRBD1. CDR3 length equals 15 residues. V shed 7 bases and J 4 bases; nucleotides not matched to a gene: 10. Germline V CDR1 and CDR2: MNHEY, SVGAGI. The CDR3 DNA sequence: TGTGCCAGCACCCCGGACAGGGGTGGATTCTATGGCTACACCTTC. It translates to CASTPDRGGFYGYTF.

CDR3 sequence: CASSFAGTAGELFF. DNA for the CDR3: TGTGCCAGCAGCTTTGCCGGGACAGCCGGGGAGCTGTTTTTT. The chain joins TRBV11-2 to TRBJ2-2, with 7 bases that match TRBD1. CDR3 length: 14 residues. Germline V gene data show CDR1 as SGHAT and CDR2 as FQNNGV. V was pared by 3 bases and J by 6 bases, with 4 bases of the junction left unmatched.

The rearrangement uses TRBV10-3 and TRBJ2-3; 9 bases are a match to TRBD1. CDR1 is ENHRY, CDR2 SYGVKD, per germline. Losses at the gene ends were 8 bases for V and 3 bases for J; bases not matched to a gene: 3. The CDR3 covers 13 residues. CDR3 loop: CAIRDRETDTQYF. The CDR3 DNA reads as TGTGCCATCCGGGACAGGGAGACAGATACGCAGTATTTT.

The chain employs TRBV4-1 and TRBJ1-5; D unresolved. This CDR3 is built from 16 residues. CDR1 is MGHRA and CDR2 is YSYEKL in the germline V gene. V was cut by 1 base and J by 2 bases, with 12 bases left in between. CDR3 loop: CASSQAGTAGNQPQHF. The CDR3 nucleotides read TGCGCCAGCAGCCAAGCGGGTACCGCCGGCAATCAGCCCCAGCATTTT.

The rearrangement uses TRBV12-3 or TRBV12-4 and TRBJ2-5; 7 bases line up with TRBD2. V lost 10 bases to trimming and J lost 5 bases; unmatched junction nucleotides: 10. The CDR3 consists of 13 residues. The CDR3 region is CATALWGGETQYF. CDR3 DNA: TGTGCCACCGCCCTGTGGGGGGGGGAGACCCAGTACTTC.

The rearrangement links TRBV7-2 to TRBJ1-2; 7 nucleotides line up with TRBD1. From germline, CDR1 is SGHTA and CDR2 FQGNSA. The CDR3 runs 17 residues. The ends lost 2 bases at V and 1 base at J; junction bases unmatched: 10. The CDR3 DNA reads TGTGCCAGCAGCTTAACGCCGACAGGGACTTTTAACTATGGCTACACCTTC. This gives the protein CASSLTPTGTFNYGYTF.